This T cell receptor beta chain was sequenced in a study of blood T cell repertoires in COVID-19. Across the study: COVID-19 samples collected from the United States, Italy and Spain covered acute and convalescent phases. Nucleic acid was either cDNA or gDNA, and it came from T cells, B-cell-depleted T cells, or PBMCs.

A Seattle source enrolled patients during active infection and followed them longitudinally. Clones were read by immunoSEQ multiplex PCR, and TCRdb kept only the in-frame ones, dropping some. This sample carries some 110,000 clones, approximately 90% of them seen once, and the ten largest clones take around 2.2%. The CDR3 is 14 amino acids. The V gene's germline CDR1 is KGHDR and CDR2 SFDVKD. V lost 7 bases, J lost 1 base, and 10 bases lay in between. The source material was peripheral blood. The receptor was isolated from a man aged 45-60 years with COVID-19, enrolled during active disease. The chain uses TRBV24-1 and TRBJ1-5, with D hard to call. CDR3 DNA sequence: TGTGCCACCAGGGGCGGAGGGAGCAATCAGCCCCAGCATTTT. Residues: CATRGGGSNQPQHF.